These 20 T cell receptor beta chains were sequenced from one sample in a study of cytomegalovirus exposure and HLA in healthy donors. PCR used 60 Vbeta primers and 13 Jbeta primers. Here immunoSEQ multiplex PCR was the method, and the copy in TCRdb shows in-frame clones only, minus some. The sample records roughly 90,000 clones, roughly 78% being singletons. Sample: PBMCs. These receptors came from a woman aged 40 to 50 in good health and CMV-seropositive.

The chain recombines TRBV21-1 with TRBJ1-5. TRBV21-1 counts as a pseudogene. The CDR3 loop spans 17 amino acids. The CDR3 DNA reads TGTGCCAGCAGCAAAGCGCGTCGGGGGGCTGGCAATCAGCCCCAGCATTTT. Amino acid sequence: CASSKARRGAGNQPQHF.

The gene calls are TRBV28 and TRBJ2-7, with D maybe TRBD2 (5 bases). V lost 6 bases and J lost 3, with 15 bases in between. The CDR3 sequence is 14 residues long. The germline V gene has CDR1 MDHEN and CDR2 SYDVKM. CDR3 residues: CASSQGEGFYEQYF. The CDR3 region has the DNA TGTGCCAGCAGCCAAGGCGAGGGATTCTACGAGCAGTACTTC.

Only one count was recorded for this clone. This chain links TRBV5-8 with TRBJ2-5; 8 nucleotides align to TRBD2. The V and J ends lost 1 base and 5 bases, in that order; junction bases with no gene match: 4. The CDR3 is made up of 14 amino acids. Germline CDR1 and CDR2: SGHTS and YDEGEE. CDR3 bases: TGTGCCAGCAGCTTGCCCGGGGGGGAGGAGACCCAGTACTTC. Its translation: CASSLPGGEETQYF.

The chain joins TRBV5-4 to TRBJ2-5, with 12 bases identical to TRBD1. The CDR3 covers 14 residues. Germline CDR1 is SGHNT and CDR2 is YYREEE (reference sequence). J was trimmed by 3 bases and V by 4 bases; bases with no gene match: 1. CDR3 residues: CASSGTGGEETQYF. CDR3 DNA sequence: TGTGCCAGCAGCGGGACAGGGGGCGAAGAGACCCAGTACTTC.

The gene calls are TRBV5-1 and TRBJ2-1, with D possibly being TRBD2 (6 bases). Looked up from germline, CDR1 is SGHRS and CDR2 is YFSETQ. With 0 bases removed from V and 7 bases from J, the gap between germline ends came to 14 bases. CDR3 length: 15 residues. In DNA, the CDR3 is TGCGCCAGCAGCTTGGTGTCCAGGGAGGTAAATGAGCAGTTCTTC. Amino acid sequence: CASSLVSREVNEQFF.

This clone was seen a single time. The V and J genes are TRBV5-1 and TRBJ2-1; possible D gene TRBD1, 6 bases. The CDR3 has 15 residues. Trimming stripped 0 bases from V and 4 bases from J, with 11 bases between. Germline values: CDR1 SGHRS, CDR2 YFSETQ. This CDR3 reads CASSLVVTGYNEQFF. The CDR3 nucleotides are TGCGCCAGCAGCTTGGTAGTGACAGGTTACAATGAGCAGTTCTTC.

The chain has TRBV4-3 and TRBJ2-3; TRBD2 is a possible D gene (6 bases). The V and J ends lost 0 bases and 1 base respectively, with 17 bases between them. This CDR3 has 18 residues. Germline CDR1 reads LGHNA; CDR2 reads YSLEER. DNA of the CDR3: TGCGCCAGCAGCCAAGATCGCGGCATGTCTAGCGGCACAGATACGCAGTATTTT. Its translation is CASSQDRGMSSGTDTQYF.

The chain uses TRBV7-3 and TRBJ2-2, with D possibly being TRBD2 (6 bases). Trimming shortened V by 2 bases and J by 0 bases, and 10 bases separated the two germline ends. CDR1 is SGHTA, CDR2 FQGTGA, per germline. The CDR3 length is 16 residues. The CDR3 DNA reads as TGTGCCAGCAGCTTACTGGGGACTTCGAACACCGGGGAGCTGTTTTTT. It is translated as CASSLLGTSNTGELFF.

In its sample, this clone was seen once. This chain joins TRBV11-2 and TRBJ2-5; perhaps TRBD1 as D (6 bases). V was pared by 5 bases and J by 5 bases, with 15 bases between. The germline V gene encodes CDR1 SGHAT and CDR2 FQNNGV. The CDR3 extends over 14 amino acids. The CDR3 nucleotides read TGTGCCAGCAGCCAAACACAGGGATACGAGACCCAGTACTTC. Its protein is CASSQTQGYETQYF.

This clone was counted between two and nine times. CDR3 coding DNA: TGTGCCAGTAGTATTGACCGGACTAGCGTACAAGAGACCCAGTACTTC. Protein sequence: CASSIDRTSVQETQYF. This sequence joins TRBV19 and TRBJ2-5; 9 bases fit TRBD2. From germline, CDR1 is LNHDA and CDR2 SQIVND (reference sequence). Trimming took 3 bases from V and 2 from J; bases not matched to a gene: 7. The CDR3 runs 16 residues.

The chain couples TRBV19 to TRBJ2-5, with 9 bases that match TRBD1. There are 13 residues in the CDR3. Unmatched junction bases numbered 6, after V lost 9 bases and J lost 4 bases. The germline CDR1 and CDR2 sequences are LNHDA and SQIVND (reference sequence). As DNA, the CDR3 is TGTGCCAGCCAAGACAGGGGGAGAGAGACCCAGTACTTC. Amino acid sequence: CASQDRGRETQYF.

CDR3 DNA sequence: TGCAGTCTCAGGGTCTCGGGCACTGAAGCTTTCTTT. This codes for CSLRVSGTEAFF. This sequence joins TRBV29-1 and TRBJ1-1, with a possible D match to TRBD1 (5 bases). The CDR3 is made up of 12 amino acids. In germline, CDR1 is SQVTM, CDR2 ANQGSEA.

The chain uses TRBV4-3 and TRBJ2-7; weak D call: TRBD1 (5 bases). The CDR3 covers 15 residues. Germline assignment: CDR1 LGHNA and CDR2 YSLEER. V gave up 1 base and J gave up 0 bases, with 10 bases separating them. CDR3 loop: CASSQAQGRSYEQYF. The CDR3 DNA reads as TGCGCCAGCAGCCAAGCGCAGGGCCGCTCCTACGAGCAGTACTTC.

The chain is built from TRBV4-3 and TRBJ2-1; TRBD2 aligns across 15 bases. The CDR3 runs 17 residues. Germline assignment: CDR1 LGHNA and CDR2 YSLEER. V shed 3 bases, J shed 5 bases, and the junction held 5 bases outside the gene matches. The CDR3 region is CASSQAGTSGRNNEQFF. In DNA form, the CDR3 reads TGCGCCAGCAGCCAGGCCGGGACTAGCGGGAGGAACAATGAGCAGTTCTTC.

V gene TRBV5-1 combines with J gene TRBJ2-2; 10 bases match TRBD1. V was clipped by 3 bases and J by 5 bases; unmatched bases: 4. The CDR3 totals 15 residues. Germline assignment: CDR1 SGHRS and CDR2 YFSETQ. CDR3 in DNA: TGCGCCAGCAGCTCTGGACAGGGGGAGACCGGGGAGCTGTTTTTT. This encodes CASSSGQGETGELFF. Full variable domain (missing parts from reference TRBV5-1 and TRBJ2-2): KAGVTQTPRYLIKTRGQQVTLSCSPISGHRSVSWYQQTPGQGLQFLFEYFSETQRNKGNFPGRFSGRQFSNSRSEMNVSTLELGDSALYLCASSSGQGETGELFFGEGSRLTVL.

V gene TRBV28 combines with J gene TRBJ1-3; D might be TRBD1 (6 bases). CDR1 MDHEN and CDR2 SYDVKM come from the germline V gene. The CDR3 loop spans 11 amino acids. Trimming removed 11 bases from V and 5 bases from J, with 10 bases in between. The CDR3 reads CAAGGRNTIYF. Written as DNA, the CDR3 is TGTGCCGCGGGGGGGCGAAACACCATATATTTT. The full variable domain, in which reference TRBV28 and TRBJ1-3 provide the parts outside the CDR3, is DVKVTQSSRYLVKRTGEKVFLECVQDMDHENMFWYRQDPGLGLRLIYFSYDVKMKEKGDIPEGYSVSREKKERFSLILESASTNQTSMYLCAAGGRNTIYFGEGSWLTVV.

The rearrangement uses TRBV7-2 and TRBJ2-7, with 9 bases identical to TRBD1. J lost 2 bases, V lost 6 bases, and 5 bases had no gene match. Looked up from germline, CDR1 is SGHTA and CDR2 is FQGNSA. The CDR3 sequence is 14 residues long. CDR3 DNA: TGTGCCAGCAGTCCGACAGGGGGGCCCTACGAGCAGTACTTC. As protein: CASSPTGGPYEQYF.

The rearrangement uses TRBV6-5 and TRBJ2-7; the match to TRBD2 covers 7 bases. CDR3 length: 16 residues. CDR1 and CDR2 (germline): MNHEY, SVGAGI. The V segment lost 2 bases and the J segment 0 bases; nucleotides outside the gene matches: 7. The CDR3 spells CASSYGASGHSYEQYF. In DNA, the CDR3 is TGTGCCAGCAGTTACGGGGCTAGCGGACACTCCTACGAGCAGTACTTC.

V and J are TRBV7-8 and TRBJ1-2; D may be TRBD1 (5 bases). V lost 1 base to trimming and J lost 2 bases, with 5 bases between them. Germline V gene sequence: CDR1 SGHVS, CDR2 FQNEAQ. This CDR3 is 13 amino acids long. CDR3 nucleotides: TGTGCCAGCAGCTTAGGACAGAACTATGGCTACACCTTC. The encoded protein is CASSLGQNYGYTF.

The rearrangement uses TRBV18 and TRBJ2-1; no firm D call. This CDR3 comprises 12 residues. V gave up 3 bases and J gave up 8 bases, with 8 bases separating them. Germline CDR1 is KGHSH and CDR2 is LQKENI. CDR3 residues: CASSPVVYEQFF. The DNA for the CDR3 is TGTGCCAGCTCACCTGTCGTTTATGAGCAGTTCTTC.